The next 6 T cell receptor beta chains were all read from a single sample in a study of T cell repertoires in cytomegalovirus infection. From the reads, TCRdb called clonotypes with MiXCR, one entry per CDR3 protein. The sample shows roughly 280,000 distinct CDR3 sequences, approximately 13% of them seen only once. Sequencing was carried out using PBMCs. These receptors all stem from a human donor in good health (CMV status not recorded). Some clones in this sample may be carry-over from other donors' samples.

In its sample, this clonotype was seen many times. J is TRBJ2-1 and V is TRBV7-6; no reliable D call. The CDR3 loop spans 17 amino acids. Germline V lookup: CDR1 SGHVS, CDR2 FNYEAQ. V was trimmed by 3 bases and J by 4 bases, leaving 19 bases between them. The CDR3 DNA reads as TGTGCCAGCAGCTTGACGCCCCCAAACAGCCAGTACAATGAGCAGTTCTTC. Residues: CASSLTPPNSQYNEQFF.

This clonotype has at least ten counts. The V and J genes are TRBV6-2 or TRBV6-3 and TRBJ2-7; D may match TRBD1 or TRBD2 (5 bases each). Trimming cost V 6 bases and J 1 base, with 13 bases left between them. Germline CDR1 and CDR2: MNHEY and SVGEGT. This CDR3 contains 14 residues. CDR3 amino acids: CASSKAGSSYEQYF. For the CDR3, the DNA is TGTGCCAGCAGCAAAGCAGGGAGTTCCTACGAGCAGTACTTC.

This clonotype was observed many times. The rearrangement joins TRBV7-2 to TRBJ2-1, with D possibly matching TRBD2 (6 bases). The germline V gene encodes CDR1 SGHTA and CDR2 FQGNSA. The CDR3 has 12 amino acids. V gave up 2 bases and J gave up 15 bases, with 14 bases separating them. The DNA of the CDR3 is TGTGCCAGCAGCTTAATGGGGGGTGGGTGGTTCTTC. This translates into CASSLMGGGWFF.

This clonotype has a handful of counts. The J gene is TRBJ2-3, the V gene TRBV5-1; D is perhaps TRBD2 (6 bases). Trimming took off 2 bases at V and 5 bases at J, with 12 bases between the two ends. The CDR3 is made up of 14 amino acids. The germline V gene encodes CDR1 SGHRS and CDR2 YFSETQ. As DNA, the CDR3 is TGCGCCAGCAGCTTCACGGGAGACAAAGATACGCAGTATTTT. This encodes CASSFTGDKDTQYF.

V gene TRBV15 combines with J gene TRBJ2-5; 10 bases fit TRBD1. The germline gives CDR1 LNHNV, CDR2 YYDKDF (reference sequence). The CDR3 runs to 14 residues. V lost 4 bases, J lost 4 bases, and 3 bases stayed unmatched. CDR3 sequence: CATSIGTGVETQYF. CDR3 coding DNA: TGTGCCACCAGCATTGGGACAGGGGTAGAGACCCAGTACTTC.

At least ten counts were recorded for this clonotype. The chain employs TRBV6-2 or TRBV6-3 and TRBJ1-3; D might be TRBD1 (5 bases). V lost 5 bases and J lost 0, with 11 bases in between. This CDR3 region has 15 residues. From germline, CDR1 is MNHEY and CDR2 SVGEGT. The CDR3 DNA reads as TGTGCCAGCAGTCCACAGGAGCCCTCTGGAAACACCATATATTTT. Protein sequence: CASSPQEPSGNTIYF.